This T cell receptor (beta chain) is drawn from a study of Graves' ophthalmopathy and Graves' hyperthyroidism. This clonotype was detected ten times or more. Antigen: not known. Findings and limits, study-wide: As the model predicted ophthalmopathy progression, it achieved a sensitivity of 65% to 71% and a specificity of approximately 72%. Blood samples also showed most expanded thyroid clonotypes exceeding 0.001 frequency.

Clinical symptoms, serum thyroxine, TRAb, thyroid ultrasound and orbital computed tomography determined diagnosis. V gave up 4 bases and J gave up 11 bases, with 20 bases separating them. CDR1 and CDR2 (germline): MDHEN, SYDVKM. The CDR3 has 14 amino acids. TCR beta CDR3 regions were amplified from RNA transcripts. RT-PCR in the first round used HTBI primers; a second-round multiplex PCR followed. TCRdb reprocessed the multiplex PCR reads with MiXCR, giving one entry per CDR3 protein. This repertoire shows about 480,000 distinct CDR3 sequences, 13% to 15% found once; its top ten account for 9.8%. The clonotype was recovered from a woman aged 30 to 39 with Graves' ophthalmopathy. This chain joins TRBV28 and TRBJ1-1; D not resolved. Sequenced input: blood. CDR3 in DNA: TGTGCCAGCAGTTACCTCCAGATGGCCAGATCCGCTTTCTTT. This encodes CASSYLQMARSAFF.